The 32 T cell receptor beta chains listed next were all sequenced from one sample in a study of Graves' ophthalmopathy and Graves' hyperthyroidism. For repertoire sequencing, the TCR beta CDR3 regions were amplified from RNA transcripts. Following a first-round RT-PCR that used HTBI primers, a second-round multiplex PCR was carried out. From the multiplex PCR reads, TCRdb called clonotypes with MiXCR, one entry per CDR3 protein. The top ten clones hold less than 4.5% of a sample with 500,000 to 700,000 distinct CDR3 sequences, about two fifths of them seen once. Sequencing was carried out using peripheral blood or thyroid tissue (not recorded which). Receptors originate from an adult man with Graves' hyperthyroidism.

There are a few counts of this clonotype. The gene calls are TRBV30 and TRBJ2-7, with TRBD1 matching 9 bases. The length of the CDR3 is 14 residues. The ends lost 5 bases at V and 3 bases at J; junction bases unmatched: 8. Germline V lookup: CDR1 GTSNPN, CDR2 SVGIG (reference sequence). The CDR3 nucleotides are TGTGCCTGGGCCGGACAGGGGAGGGGCTACGAGCAGTACTTC. It encodes CAWAGQGRGYEQYF.

Comment on this clonotype: One base away lies a much larger clone, so this may be a sequencing read error. V gene TRBV7-9 combines with J gene TRBJ1-1; maybe TRBD1 (5 bases). Trimming removed 1 base from V and 7 bases from J, with 10 bases in between. The CDR3 is 13 amino acids. CDR1 and CDR2 (germline): SEHNR, FQNEAQ (reference sequence). The CDR3 DNA is TGTGCCAGCAGCTTAGTGGGGGAGGGTGAAGCTTTCTTT. It codes for CASSLVGEGEAFF.

The chain employs TRBV18 and TRBJ2-5; tentatively, D is TRBD2 (6 bases). The CDR3 sequence is 14 residues long. Trimming pared 2 bases from V and 2 bases from J, leaving 9 bases between. The germline V gene encodes CDR1 KGHSH and CDR2 LQKENI. The CDR3 sequence is CASSPARGQETQYF. CDR3 sequence (DNA): TGTGCCAGCTCACCAGCGCGGGGTCAAGAGACCCAGTACTTC. Using reference TRBV18 and TRBJ2-5 for the parts outside the CDR3, the full variable domain is NAGVMQNPRHLVRRRGQEARLRCSPMKGHSHVYWYRQLPEEGLKFMVYLQKENIIDESGMPKERFSAEFPKEGPSILRIQQVVRGDSAAYFCASSPARGQETQYFGPGTRLLVL.

The J gene is TRBJ2-2, the V gene TRBV7-9; D unclear. Germline-derived CDR1 and CDR2 are SEHNR and FQNEAQ (reference sequence). The CDR3 covers 10 residues. This chain's CDR3 is CATTTGELFF. The CDR3 nucleotides read TGTGCAACGACCACCGGGGAGCTGTTTTTT.

To note about this clonotype: Sequence at one end of the junction differs from germline and may be a read error. The chain joins TRBV7-2 to TRBJ2-5; D ambiguous. Germline assignment: CDR1 SGHTA and CDR2 FQGNSA. This CDR3 contains 13 residues. The CDR3 reads CASSPPLQETQCF. CDR3 DNA sequence: TGTGCCAGCTCACCACCTCTCCAAGAGACCCAGTGCTTC.

Ten or more counts support this clonotype. This chain joins TRBV29-1 and TRBJ2-5; D unresolved. Germline V gives CDR1 SQVTM, CDR2 ANQGSEA. Trimming pared 0 bases from V and 9 bases from J, leaving 14 bases between. The CDR3 runs 13 residues. This chain's CDR3 is CSVEDFSRGAQYF. The CDR3 DNA reads as TGCAGCGTTGAAGACTTTTCACGCGGAGCCCAGTACTTC.

This clonotype showed up just once. The V gene is TRBV28, the J gene TRBJ2-5; D is possibly TRBD2 (6 bases). Trimming took off 6 bases at V and 5 bases at J, with 13 bases between the two ends. The CDR3 length is 13 residues. CDR1 is MDHEN, CDR2 SYDVKM, per germline. CDR3 in amino acids: CASRVGGLETQYF. The CDR3 coding sequence is TGTGCCAGCAGGGTGGGGGGACTCGAGACCCAGTACTTC.

This clonotype was detected many times. J is TRBJ1-1 and V is TRBV4-1; perhaps TRBD1 as D (6 bases). The CDR3 covers 17 residues. Germline values: CDR1 MGHRA, CDR2 YSYEKL. The V gene lost 0 bases and the J gene lost 0 bases, with 14 bases spanning the gap. CDR3 sequence: CASSQDPGQFVNTEAFF. CDR3 DNA: TGCGCCAGCAGCCAAGATCCCGGACAGTTTGTGAACACTGAAGCTTTCTTT.

This clonotype was observed many times. The V and J genes are TRBV29-1 and TRBJ1-4; D uncertain. With 4 bases removed from V and 7 bases from J, the gap between germline ends came to 7 bases. The CDR3 is made up of 11 amino acids. Germline V lookup: CDR1 SQVTM, CDR2 ANQGSEA. The CDR3 is CSVARIEKLFF. CDR3 coding DNA: TGCAGCGTTGCCAGAATTGAAAAACTGTTTTTT. Looking up the rest from reference TRBV29-1 and TRBJ1-4 gives the full variable domain: SAVISQKPSRDICQRGTSLTIQCQVDSQVTMMFWYRQQPGQSLTLIATANQGSEATYESGFVIDKFPISRPNLTFSTLTVSNMSPEDSSIYLCSVARIEKLFFGSGTQLSVL.

Many counts were recorded for this clonotype. The chain recombines TRBV25-1 with TRBJ2-7, with 7 bases aligning to TRBD2. The ends lost 1 base at V and 2 bases at J; junction bases unmatched: 5. In germline, CDR1 is MGHDK, CDR2 SYGVNS. The CDR3 covers 15 residues. The CDR3 DNA reads as TGTGCCAGCAGTGAATTGGGTAGCGGGCCCTACGAGCAGTACTTC. Translated: CASSELGSGPYEQYF.

This clonotype was observed a few times. This chain links TRBV5-1 with TRBJ2-5, with 9 bases aligning to TRBD2. The V gene end was trimmed by 0 bases and the J gene end by 5 bases; junction bases not matched to a gene: 5. CDR1 SGHRS and CDR2 YFSETQ come from the germline V gene. This CDR3 comprises 15 residues. DNA of the CDR3: TGCGCCAGCAGCTTGGCGTTAGCGGGAGTGGAGACCCAGTACTTC. Translating it yields CASSLALAGVETQYF.

This clonotype showed up just once. Sequence at one end of the junction differs from germline and may be a read error. The chain links TRBV5-4 to TRBJ1-6; no definite D call. This CDR3 spans 15 amino acids. Germline V gene lookup returns CDR1 SGHNT and CDR2 YYREEE (reference sequence). The DNA of the CDR3 is TGTGTCAGCAGCTTGGCTGGGGTTTATAATTCACCCCTCCACTTT. It codes for CVSSLAGVYNSPLHF.

This rearrangement joins TRBV20-1 to TRBJ1-2, with 8 bases identical to TRBD1. The germline CDR1 and CDR2 sequences are DFQATT and SNEGSKA (reference sequence). Trimming took 8 bases from V and 7 from J; bases not matched to a gene: 9. The CDR3 loop spans 12 amino acids. CDR3 coding DNA: TGCAGTACTAACAGGGGGACGAGTGGCTACACCTTC. Its translation is CSTNRGTSGYTF.

A few counts support this clonotype. This could be a read error, since a much larger clone is one nucleotide away. The J gene is TRBJ1-5, the V gene TRBV10-3; D is uncertain. Germline CDR1 and CDR2: ENHRY and SYGVKD. The V and J ends lost 10 bases and 6 bases respectively, with 19 bases between them. This CDR3 region has 14 residues. CDR3 coding DNA: TGTGCCACCCTGACCGGTACGGGGTTTCAGCCCCAGCATTTT. It is translated as CATLTGTGFQPQHF.

The V gene is TRBV5-1, the J gene TRBJ2-3; D may be TRBD1 (6 bases). Deletions cut 0 bases from V and 4 bases from J, with 12 bases between. There are 15 residues in the CDR3. The germline CDR1 and CDR2 sequences are SGHRS and YFSETQ. CDR3 DNA sequence: TGCGCCAGCAGCTTGGCGTCAGGGGTGGCAGATACGCAGTATTTT. Translated: CASSLASGVADTQYF.

This clonotype appeared many times. The chain uses TRBV20-1 and TRBJ2-5, with 7 bases identical to TRBD2. CDR3 length: 13 residues. J gave up 2 bases and V 2 bases, and 2 bases lay outside the gene matches. CDR1 DFQATT and CDR2 SNEGSKA come from the germline V gene (reference sequence). Written as DNA, the CDR3 is TGCAGTGCTAGATGGGACTATCAAGAGACCCAGTACTTC. It encodes CSARWDYQETQYF.

This clonotype was recorded many times. The genes are TRBV2 and TRBJ2-7, with 9 bases that match TRBD2. After removal of 2 bases from V and 3 bases from J, the junction contained 5 bases not matched to a gene. Germline assignment: CDR1 SNHLY and CDR2 FYNNEI. The CDR3 runs 15 residues. CDR3 bases: TGTGCCAGCAGTGAATACAGCGGGGGGCTCTACGAGCAGTACTTC. Its translation is CASSEYSGGLYEQYF.

As to this clonotype: This clone may be a read error of a much larger clone one base away. This chain's CDR3 is CASSQEPLYEQYF. Here the CDR3 DNA reads TGTGCCAGCAGCCAAGAGCCTCTCTACGAGCAGTACTTC. V is TRBV14 and J is TRBJ2-7, with D unclear. The CDR3 consists of 13 residues. V lost 0 bases, J lost 3 bases, and 6 bases lay in between. Germline V gene lookup returns CDR1 SGHDN and CDR2 FVKESK.

Turning to this clonotype: Its ends do not fully match the called genes, so a read error is possible. V usage is TRBV3-1 and J usage is TRBJ1-1, with D unclear. This CDR3 contains 14 residues. Germline V gene sequence: CDR1 LGHDT, CDR2 YNNKEL (reference sequence). The CDR3: CASSKDPVNTEAFF. The CDR3 bases are TGTGCCAGCAGCAAAGACCCCGTGAACACTGAAGCTTTCTTT.

This clonotype was recorded many times. V is TRBV5-1 and J is TRBJ1-1; unclear D gene. The V and J ends lost 3 bases and 3 bases respectively, with 9 bases between them. Germline V lookup: CDR1 SGHRS, CDR2 YFSETQ. The CDR3 runs to 13 residues. Here the CDR3 reads CASSSQLDTEAFF. CDR3 bases: TGCGCCAGCAGCTCCCAGCTAGACACTGAAGCTTTCTTT.

This chain joins TRBV29-1 and TRBJ2-1, with D unresolved. Germline V gives CDR1 SQVTM, CDR2 ANQGSEA. CDR3 size: 13 residues. V shed 4 bases and J shed 0 bases, with 7 bases lying between them. The CDR3 DNA reads as TGCAGCGTTGTTGAGGACTCCTACAATGAGCAGTTCTTC. Amino acid sequence: CSVVEDSYNEQFF.

This clonotype was observed a few times. The chain is built from TRBV20-1 and TRBJ2-5; possible D gene TRBD2, 6 bases. The J call is in doubt because the DNA end fits TRBJ2-1 better. This CDR3 is 15 amino acids long. Germline V gives CDR1 DFQATT, CDR2 SNEGSKA (reference sequence). CDR3 nucleotides: TGCAGTGCTAGAGGGACTGGAGGGCGTCTCAATGAGCAGTTCTTC. As protein: CSARGTGGRLNEQFF.

Points on this clonotype: A read error may be the cause here, since a much bigger clone is one base away. The CDR3 region is CAGSNRDGGGNTEAFF. CDR3 nucleotides: TGTGCCGGCAGCAACCGGGACGGTGGGGGGAACACTGAAGCTTTCTTT. The J gene is TRBJ1-1, the V gene TRBV5-1; possible D gene TRBD1, 5 bases. This CDR3 has 16 amino acids. Per germline, CDR1 SGHRS and CDR2 YFSETQ. The full variable domain, completed using reference TRBV5-1 and TRBJ1-1, is KAGVTQTPRYLIKTRGQQVTLSCSPISGHRSVSWYQQTPGQGLQFLFEYFSETQRNKGNFPGRFSGRQFSNSRSEMNVSTLELGDSALYLCAGSNRDGGGNTEAFFGQGTRLTVV.

V usage is TRBV19 and J usage is TRBJ1-1; no clear D. Between the trimmed V and J ends, which lost 3 bases and 5 bases, there was a span of 13 bases. Looked up from germline, CDR1 is LNHDA and CDR2 is SQIVND (reference sequence). The CDR3 contains 14 residues. The CDR3 DNA follows: TGTGCCAGTAGTATGGGCAGCCGAGGGACTGAAGCTTTCTTT. It codes for CASSMGSRGTEAFF.

This clonotype occurred many times. The J gene is TRBJ2-2, the V gene TRBV12-3 or TRBV12-4; possible D gene TRBD1, 6 bases. With 6 bases removed from V and 6 bases from J, the gap between germline ends came to 20 bases. CDR3 length: 16 residues. This CDR3 is CASSRGQGSTAGELFF. The CDR3 DNA sequence: TGTGCCAGCAGCAGAGGGCAGGGGTCGACGGCCGGGGAGCTGTTTTTT.

The chain joins TRBV25-1 to TRBJ2-5; TRBD2 aligns across 8 bases. Per germline, CDR1 MGHDK and CDR2 SYGVNS. CDR3 length: 15 residues. Trimming at V came to 8 bases and at J to 1 base, leaving 9 bases not matched to a gene. The CDR3 protein is CASGSRGGTQETQYF. The DNA for the CDR3 is TGTGCCAGCGGTTCCCGGGGGGGCACCCAAGAGACCCAGTACTTC.

This clonotype was detected many times. This sequence joins TRBV7-9 and TRBJ1-4, with TRBD1 identical over 8 bases. This CDR3 comprises 15 residues. Germline CDR1 SEHNR, CDR2 FQNEAQ (reference sequence). Trimming at V came to 3 bases and at J to 7 bases, leaving 7 bases not matched to a gene. CDR3 protein: CASSLTGDSGEKLFF. In DNA, the CDR3 is TGTGCCAGCAGCTTGACAGGGGACTCGGGTGAAAAACTGTTTTTT.

V usage is TRBV3-1 and J usage is TRBJ1-5; D ambiguous. Deletions cut 1 base from V and 4 bases from J, with 8 bases between. CDR3 length: 14 residues. Germline CDR1 is LGHDT and CDR2 is YNNKEL (reference sequence). The CDR3 here is CASSQGGLNQPQHF. The DNA of the CDR3 is TGTGCCAGCAGCCAAGGCGGGCTTAATCAGCCCCAGCATTTT.

This clonotype was seen just once. This may stem from a read error, because a much larger clone lies one nucleotide away. The V gene is TRBV5-4, the J gene TRBJ2-5; perhaps TRBD1 as D (6 bases). There are 13 residues in the CDR3. V was trimmed by 3 bases and J by 9 bases, leaving 15 bases between them. Germline V gives CDR1 SGHNT, CDR2 YYREEE (reference sequence). The CDR3 protein is CASSYTGFEAQYF. The CDR3 DNA sequence: TGTGCCAGCAGCTATACAGGGTTCGAGGCCCAGTACTTC. Combining the CDR3 with reference TRBV5-4 and TRBJ2-5 gives the whole variable domain ETGVTQSPTHLIKTRGQQVTLRCSSQSGHNTVSWYQQALGQGPQFIFQYYREEENGRGNFPPRFSGLQFPNYSSELNVNALELDDSALYLCASSYTGFEAQYFGPGTRLLVL.

CDR3 in amino acids: CASSGGQGLSNQPQHF. The CDR3 bases are TGTGCCAGCAGTGGGGGACAGGGGCTTAGCAATCAGCCCCAGCATTTT. The rearrangement links TRBV2 to TRBJ1-5; 10 positions agree with TRBD1. J gave up 0 bases and V 4 bases, and 3 bases lay outside the gene matches. Germline CDR1 reads SNHLY; CDR2 reads FYNNEI. CDR3 length: 16 residues.

This clonotype was counted many times. The junction differs from germline at one of its ends, possibly a read error. V usage is TRBV12-3 or TRBV12-4 and J usage is TRBJ1-5; D is unclear. CDR3 length: 13 amino acids. The CDR3 DNA follows: TGTGCCAGCAGCTTAGCGAGAGGTCAGCCCCAGCATTTT. Its protein product is CASSLARGQPQHF.

This clonotype was counted at least ten times. The rearrangement links TRBV12-3 or TRBV12-4 to TRBJ2-5, with a tentative D call TRBD1 (6 bases). The CDR3 length is 12 residues. The ends were cut back, 3 bases at V and 8 bases at J, with 10 bases in the middle. The CDR3: CASSLTGGTQYF. Written as DNA, the CDR3 is TGTGCCAGCAGTTTGACAGGAGGAACCCAGTACTTC.